The 4 T cell receptor beta chains below were found in one sample sequenced in a study of chemoradiotherapy in HPV16-positive cancers. Sequenced by immunoSEQ multiplex PCR; TCRdb stores in-frame clones only, minus some. The table shows 25,000 to 30,000 clones, with roughly 84% occurring only once. The sample was blood, taken from a patient who underwent chemoradiotherapy. Receptors originate from a human donor with HPV-associated anogenital cancer.

The chain recombines TRBV11-2 with TRBJ2-7; possibly TRBD1 for D (5 bases). The CDR3 totals 15 residues. V lost 6 bases to trimming and J lost 1 base, with 16 bases between them. The germline V gene has CDR1 SGHAT and CDR2 FQNNGV. Here the CDR3 DNA reads TGTGCCAGCAGTCGACTCGACAGCCCATCCTACGAGCAGTACTTC. Translating it yields CASSRLDSPSYEQYF.

The V gene is TRBV2, the J gene TRBJ2-7; D tentatively fits TRBD1 or TRBD2 (6 bases each). CDR3 length equals 13 residues. Trimming removed 8 bases from V and 7 bases from J, with 18 bases in between. The germline V gene has CDR1 SNHLY and CDR2 FYNNEI. Here the CDR3 reads CASHVSRGREQYF. The DNA of the CDR3 is TGTGCCAGCCACGTCTCTCGGGGGCGGGAGCAGTACTTC.

The chain has TRBV6-6 and TRBJ2-1, with TRBD2 matching over 9 bases. The germline V gene has CDR1 MNHNY and CDR2 SVGAGI (reference sequence). The V segment lost 4 bases and the J segment 6 bases; nucleotides outside the gene matches: 7. The CDR3 is made up of 15 amino acids. CDR3 amino acids: CASSSRAGGPNEQFF. In nucleotides, the CDR3 is TGTGCCAGCAGTTCGAGAGCGGGGGGCCCCAATGAGCAGTTCTTC.

This clone came up once. The chain joins TRBV5-1 to TRBJ2-5; 10 bases agree with TRBD1. The CDR3 sequence is 16 residues long. Germline CDR1 SGHRS, CDR2 YFSETQ. V shed 4 bases, J shed 5 bases, and the junction held 11 bases outside the gene matches. Here the CDR3 reads CASSPLGTGVGETQYF. The CDR3 coding sequence is TGCGCCAGCAGCCCCCTTGGGACAGGGGTGGGCGAGACCCAGTACTTC.